This T cell receptor beta chain is from a study of blood T cell repertoires in COVID-19. The table came from immunoSEQ multiplex PCR; TCRdb's copy has only in-frame clones and leaves some out. Here the sample spans roughly 460,000 clones, around 90% being singletons. The V segment lost 5 bases and the J segment 0 bases; nucleotides outside the gene matches: 4. The CDR3 is 16 amino acids. Germline-derived CDR1 and CDR2 are MDHEN and SYDVKM. The clonotype was recovered from a man between 18 and 35 years old with COVID-19, enrolled during active disease. The rearrangement uses TRBV28 and TRBJ2-3; the match to TRBD2 covers 11 bases. The sample comprised peripheral blood. CDR3 sequence (DNA): TGTGCCAGCAGTCCGGGACTAGCGGAAAGCACAGATACGCAGTATTTT. Translated, it gives CASSPGLAESTDTQYF.